What follows describes a single T cell receptor beta chain. Its specificity is unknown. This specimen belongs to a study of CD8+CD57+ T cells in acquired aplastic anemia. Turning to the study itself: DNA per sorted CD4+ or CD8+ sample ranged roughly 0.19 to 27.4 ug, averaging approximately 3.3 ug.

Study observations and caveats: Patients and controls had in common 25 to 30 CD8+ CDR3 sequences. In CD8+ cells, Simpson's diversity showed no significant difference between patients and controls.

V lost 6 bases, J lost 4 bases, and 12 bases lay in between. CDR3 length equals 14 residues. Sequencing involved patients with CD8+CD57+ cell expansion previously shown by flow cytometry. Patients had received no therapy at the time of blood sampling. Profiling of TCR beta VDJ combinations and CDR3 sequences used genomic DNA as template. TCRdb redid the calling of the reads with MiXCR, one entry per CDR3 protein. The data show 200,000 to 250,000 distinct CDR3 sequences, approximately 65% seen once. V gene TRBV12-3 or TRBV12-4 combines with J gene TRBJ2-2, with D possibly being TRBD2 (7 bases). The origin of this receptor is a human donor with aplastic anemia. Sequenced input: sorted CD4+, CD8+, or CD8+CD57+ T cells (not recorded which) from PBMCs. The CDR3 nucleotides are TGTGCCAGCAGCCTGGGGGGGGCCACCGGGGAGCTGTTTTTT. This translates into CASSLGGATGELFF.